Listed below are T cell receptor beta chains from one sample, sequenced in a study of blood T cell repertoires in COVID-19. Produced via immunoSEQ multiplex PCR; TCRdb's table is partial and in-frame only. The sample has some 180,000 clones; about 83% are singletons. What was sequenced was peripheral blood. The receptors were gathered from a woman aged 70-85 years who had recovered from COVID-19. Each CDR3 is given without its conserved first and last residue.

TRBV9	ASRRGGGPPDTIY
TRBV28	ASSLLGTSGRAKNIQY
TRBV7-3	ASSLGLASGETQY
TRBV28	AASSGQPTYEQY
TRBV19	ATRQARGPQH
TRBV4-1	ASSRPRWLAGGLAKNIQY
TRBV2	ASSWDRGRATNEKLF
TRBV4-3	ASSQDRASWGGQF
TRBV7-3	ASSLARDSGTQY
TRBV7-3	ASSTPGTPEETQY
TRBV18	ASSPGTGLGQPQH
TRBV7-8	ASSSQAGANTDTQY
TRBV4-1	ASSQGFNKLWNQPQH
TRBV23-1	ASTSPGQVRTWGSSNQPQH
TRBV6-6	ASSRDPRLLGGYGYT
TRBV21-1	ASSKLAADTQY
TRBV4-1	ASSQNLAGGSDTQY
TRBV5-4	ASSGGAPEKLF
TRBV28	ASSLGDTNPAWVLRTYEQY
TRBV5-1	ASSHQGRFDYGYT